This T cell receptor (beta chain) was identified in a study of identical twins. This clonotype was detected only a few times. Its matching antigen is unknown. Losses at the gene ends were 3 bases for V and 6 bases for J; bases not matched to a gene: 3. CDR1 is KGHSH, CDR2 LQKENI, per germline. This CDR3 is built from 14 residues. All donors comprised healthy Caucasians. Via MiXCR, TCRdb re-called the 5' RACE reads, giving one row per CDR3 protein. The data show about 480,000 distinct CDR3 sequences, approximately 15% seen once. Findings of the study overall: Twins showed weaker excess sharing in their beta out-of-frame sequences. Sequences that were out-of-frame, alpha and twin-shared displayed an excess of low generation probability.

These same records also appear under a second study, on yellow fever vaccine responses in identical twins.

Material for sequencing was CD4+ T cells sorted from blood. This receptor was taken from a woman aged 18-29 years in good health. The chain carries TRBV18 and TRBJ2-1; 9 nucleotides line up with TRBD2. CDR3 residues: CASSPTSGSNEQFF. Written as DNA, the CDR3 is TGTGCCAGCTCACCGACTAGCGGATCCAATGAGCAGTTCTTC.